This TCR beta chain came from a study of early T cells in non-severe SARS-CoV-2 infection. Across the whole study: Sequencing targeted bulk RNA from unsorted whole blood, leaving chains unpaired. Study-level results: There was a bias toward anti-spike CD8 responses in VDJdb matching, which missed private and CD4 specificities.

Germline CDR1 SQVTM, CDR2 ANQGSEA. The CDR3 is made up of 14 amino acids. With 2 bases removed from V and 4 bases from J, the gap between germline ends came to 13 bases. Concerning this clonotype: What it recognizes is unknown.

Each single cDNA molecule received a unique molecular identifier. TCRdb fed the 5' RACE reads into MiXCR, producing one record per CDR3 protein. The sample lists 60,000 or so distinct CDR3 sequences, approximately 10% seen once, with under 4.5% in the top ten. The chain couples TRBV29-1 to TRBJ2-3, with a possible D match to TRBD1 (5 bases). This material consisted of whole blood, taken at baseline. This sequence originates from an adult who was a healthcare worker with PCR-confirmed SARS-CoV-2 infection or an uninfected control (not recorded which). The CDR3 coding sequence is TGCAGCGTTGAAAGGGCAGGGCGAGCAGATACGCAGTATTTT. Its protein is CSVERAGRADTQYF.